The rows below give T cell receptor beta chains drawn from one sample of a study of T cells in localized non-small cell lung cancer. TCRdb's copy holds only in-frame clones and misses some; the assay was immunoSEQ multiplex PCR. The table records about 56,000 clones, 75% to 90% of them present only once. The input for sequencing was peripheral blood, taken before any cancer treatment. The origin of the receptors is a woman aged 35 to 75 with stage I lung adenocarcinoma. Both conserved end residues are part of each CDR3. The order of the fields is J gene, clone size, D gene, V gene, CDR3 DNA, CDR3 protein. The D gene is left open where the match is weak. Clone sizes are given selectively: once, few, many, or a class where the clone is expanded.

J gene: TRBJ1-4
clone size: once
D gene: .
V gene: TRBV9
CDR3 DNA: TGTGCCAGCAGCGTAGGTCCCCTAGGGAACGAAAAACTGTTTTTT
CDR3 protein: CASSVGPLGNEKLFF

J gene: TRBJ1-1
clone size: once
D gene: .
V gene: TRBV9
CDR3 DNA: TGTGCCAGCAGCGTAGACGGCTTGTCGAGGAACACTGAAGCTTTCTTT
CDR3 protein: CASSVDGLSRNTEAFF

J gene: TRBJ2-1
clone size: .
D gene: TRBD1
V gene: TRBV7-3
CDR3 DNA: TGTGCCAGCAGCTCCCCCACGGACAGGGAAGATGAGCAGTTCTTC
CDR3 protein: CASSSPTDREDEQFF

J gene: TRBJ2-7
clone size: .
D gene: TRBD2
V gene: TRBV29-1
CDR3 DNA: TGCAGCGTTGCCCTCGGGACTAGCGGTTCCTACGAGCAGTACTTC
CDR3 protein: CSVALGTSGSYEQYF

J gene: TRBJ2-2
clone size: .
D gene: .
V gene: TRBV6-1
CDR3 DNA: TGTGCCAGCAGTCGAGGGGGGAAGGACACCGGGGAGCTGTTTTTT
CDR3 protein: CASSRGGKDTGELFF

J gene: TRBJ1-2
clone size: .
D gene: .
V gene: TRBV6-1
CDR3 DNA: TGTGCCAGCGGACGGGCTCCAAACTATGGCTACACCTTC
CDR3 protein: CASGRAPNYGYTF

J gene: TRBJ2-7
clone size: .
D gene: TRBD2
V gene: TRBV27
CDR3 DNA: TGTGCCAGCAGCCCCGGGGGGGACTACGAGCAGTACTTC
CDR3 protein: CASSPGGDYEQYF

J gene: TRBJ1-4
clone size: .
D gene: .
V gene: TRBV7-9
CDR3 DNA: TGTGCCAGCAGCTTAGAACAGTCCAATGAAAAACTGTTTTTT
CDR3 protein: CASSLEQSNEKLFF

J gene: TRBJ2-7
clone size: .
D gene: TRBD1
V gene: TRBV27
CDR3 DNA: TGTGCCAGCAGTTTGGGACAGGGGTCCTACGAGCAGTACTTC
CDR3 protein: CASSLGQGSYEQYF

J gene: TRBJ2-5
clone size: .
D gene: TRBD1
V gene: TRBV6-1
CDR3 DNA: TGTGCCAGCAGTGTCATCCAGACAGGGGCGATAAAGACCCAGTACTTC
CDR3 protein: CASSVIQTGAIKTQYF

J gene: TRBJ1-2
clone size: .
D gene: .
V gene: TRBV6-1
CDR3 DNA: TGTGCCAGCATGGTTGGGGGCGGCTATGGCTACACCTTC
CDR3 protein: CASMVGGGYGYTF

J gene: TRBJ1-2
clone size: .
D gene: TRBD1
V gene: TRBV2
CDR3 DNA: TGTGCCAGCAGTGAGACAGGGCCCAACTATGGCTACACCTTC
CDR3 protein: CASSETGPNYGYTF

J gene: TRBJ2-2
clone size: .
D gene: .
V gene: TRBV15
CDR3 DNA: TGTGCCACCAGCACACCGGACAGCCGAGGCACCGGGGAGCTGTTTTTT
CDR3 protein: CATSTPDSRGTGELFF

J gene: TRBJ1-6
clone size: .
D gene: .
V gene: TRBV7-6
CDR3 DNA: TGTGCCAGCAGCTTTGGCGATGGGCCCCTCCACTTT
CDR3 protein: CASSFGDGPLHF

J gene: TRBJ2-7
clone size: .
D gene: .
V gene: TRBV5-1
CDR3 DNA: TGCGCCAGCAGCTTGGACTCCGGGAGTCGCTCCTACGAGCAGTACTTC
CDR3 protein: CASSLDSGSRSYEQYF

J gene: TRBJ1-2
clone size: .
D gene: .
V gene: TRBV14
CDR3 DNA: TGTGCCAGCAGCCTGGCAGGGACGGGTGACTATGGCTACACCTTC
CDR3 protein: CASSLAGTGDYGYTF

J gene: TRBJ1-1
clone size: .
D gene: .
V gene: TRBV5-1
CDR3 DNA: TGCGCCAGCAGCCAACGGACAGCGAACACTGAAGCTTTCTTT
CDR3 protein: CASSQRTANTEAFF

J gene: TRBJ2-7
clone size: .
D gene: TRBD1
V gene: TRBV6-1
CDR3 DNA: TGTGCCAGCAGTTACAGGGGCGAGCAGTACTTC
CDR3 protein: CASSYRGEQYF

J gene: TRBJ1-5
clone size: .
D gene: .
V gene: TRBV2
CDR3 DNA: TGTGCCAGCAGTGAAGGACAGGCAGGTCAGCCCCAGCATTTT
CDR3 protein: CASSEGQAGQPQHF

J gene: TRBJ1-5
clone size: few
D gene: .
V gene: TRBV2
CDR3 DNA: TGTGCCAGCAGTGCAGGGGCCCTTAATCAGCCCCAGCATTTT
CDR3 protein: CASSAGALNQPQHF

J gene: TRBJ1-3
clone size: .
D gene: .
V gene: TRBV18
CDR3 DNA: TGTGCCAGCTCACTAGCTAGGTGGGCAGGCATTTCCTCTGGAAACACCATATATTTT
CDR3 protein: CASSLARWAGISSGNTIYF

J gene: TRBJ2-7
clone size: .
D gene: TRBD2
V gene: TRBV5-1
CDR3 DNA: TGCGCCAGCAGCTTGATTAGCGGGGTCTCCTACGAGCAGTACTTC
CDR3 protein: CASSLISGVSYEQYF

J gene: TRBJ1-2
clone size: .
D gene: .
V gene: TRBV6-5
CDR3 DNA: TGTGCCAGCACCCGAGGCCCTGGCGGAGGCTACACCTTC
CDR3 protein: CASTRGPGGGYTF

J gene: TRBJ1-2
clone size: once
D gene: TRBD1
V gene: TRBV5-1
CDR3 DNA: TGCGCCAGCAGCACGACAGGGGGCCTCTATGGCTACACCTTC
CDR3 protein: CASSTTGGLYGYTF

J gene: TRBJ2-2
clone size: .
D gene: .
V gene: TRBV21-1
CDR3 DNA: TGTGCCAGCAGCAACAGGGATAACGGGGAGCTGTTTTTT
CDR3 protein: CASSNRDNGELFF

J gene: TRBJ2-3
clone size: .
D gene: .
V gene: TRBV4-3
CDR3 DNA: TGCGCCAGCAGCCAAGTCAAGGCGGGGGCCGCCCCTATGGATACGCAGTATTTT
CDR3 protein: CASSQVKAGAAPMDTQYF

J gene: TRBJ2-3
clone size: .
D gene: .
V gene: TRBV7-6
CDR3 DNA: TGTGCCAGCGCCTCGGGCAGGGCCACAGATACGCAGTATTTT
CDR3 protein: CASASGRATDTQYF

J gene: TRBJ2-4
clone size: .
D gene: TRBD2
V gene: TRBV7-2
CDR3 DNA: TGTGCCAGCAGCTTAGCCTGGACTAGCGTTCAGTACTTC
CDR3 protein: CASSLAWTSVQYF

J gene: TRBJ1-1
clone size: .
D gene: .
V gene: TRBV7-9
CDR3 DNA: TGTGCCAGCAGCGTCCATAACACTGAAGCTTTCTTT
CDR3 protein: CASSVHNTEAFF

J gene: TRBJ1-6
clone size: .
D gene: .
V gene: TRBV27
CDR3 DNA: TGTGCCAGCAGGATACAGGGCCTTAATTCACCCCTCCACTTT
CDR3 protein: CASRIQGLNSPLHF

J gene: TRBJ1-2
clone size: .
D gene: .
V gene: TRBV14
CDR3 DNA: TGTGCCAGCAGCCAAGTAGCCACCTTCTATGGCTACACCTTC
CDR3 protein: CASSQVATFYGYTF

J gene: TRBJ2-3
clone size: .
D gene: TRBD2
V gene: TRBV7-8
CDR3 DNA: TGTGCCAGCAGCTCCAGAAGACTAGCGGGGGCCCCCACGCAGTATTTT
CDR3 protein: CASSSRRLAGAPTQYF

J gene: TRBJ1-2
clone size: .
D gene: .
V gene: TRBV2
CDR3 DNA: TGTGCCAGCAGTGAAGCGCTTGGAAGCTATGGCTACACCTTC
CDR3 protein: CASSEALGSYGYTF

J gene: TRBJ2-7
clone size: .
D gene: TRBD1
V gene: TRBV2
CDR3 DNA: TGTGCCAGCGAATTGTACAGGGGCTACGAGCAGTACTTC
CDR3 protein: CASELYRGYEQYF

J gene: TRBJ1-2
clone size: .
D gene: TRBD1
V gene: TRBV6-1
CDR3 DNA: TGTGCCAGCAGTCTAGACAGGGGGGATGGCTACACCTTC
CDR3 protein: CASSLDRGDGYTF

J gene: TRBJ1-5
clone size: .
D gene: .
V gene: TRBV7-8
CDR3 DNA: TGTGCCAGCACCTTACCAGGGGAGGGGCAGCCCCAGCATTTT
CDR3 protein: CASTLPGEGQPQHF

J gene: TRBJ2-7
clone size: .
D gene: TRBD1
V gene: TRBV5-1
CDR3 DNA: TGCGCCAGCAGCTATGACAGGGGTCAGTACGAGCAGTACTTC
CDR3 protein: CASSYDRGQYEQYF

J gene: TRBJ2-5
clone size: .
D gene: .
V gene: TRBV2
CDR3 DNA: TGTGCCAGCAGCGGTGGCCAGCGGGTGTACCAAGAGACCCAGTACTTC
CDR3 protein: CASSGGQRVYQETQYF

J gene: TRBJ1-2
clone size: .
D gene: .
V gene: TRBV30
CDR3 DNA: TGTGCCTGGACCCACTTCCGGCGAACTATGGTCGATGGCTACACCTTC
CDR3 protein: CAWTHFRRTMVDGYTF

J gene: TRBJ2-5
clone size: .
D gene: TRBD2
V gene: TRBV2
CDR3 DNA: TGTGCCAGGGGGACTAGCGGGGTCGGGGAGACCCAGTACTTC
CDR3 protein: CARGTSGVGETQYF

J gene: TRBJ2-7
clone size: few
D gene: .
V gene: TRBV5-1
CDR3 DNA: TGCGCCAGCATTTTAGGTGGCGAGCAGTACTTC
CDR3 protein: CASILGGEQYF

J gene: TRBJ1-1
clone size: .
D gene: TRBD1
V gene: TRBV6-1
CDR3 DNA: TGTGCCAGCAGCTCGGCACAGGGGGCCGGTGAAGCTTTCTTT
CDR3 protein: CASSSAQGAGEAFF

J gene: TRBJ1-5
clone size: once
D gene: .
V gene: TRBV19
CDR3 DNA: TGTGCCAGTAGTATCGGGACCTGGGGAGATCAGCCCCAGCATTTT
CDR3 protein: CASSIGTWGDQPQHF

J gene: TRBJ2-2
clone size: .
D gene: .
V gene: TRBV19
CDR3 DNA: TGTGCCAGTCGACGCCGGACCGGGGAGCTGTTTTTT
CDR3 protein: CASRRRTGELFF

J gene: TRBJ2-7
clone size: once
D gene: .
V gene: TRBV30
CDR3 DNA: TGTGCCTGGAGTGAAGACGGATACGAGCAGTACTTC
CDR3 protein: CAWSEDGYEQYF

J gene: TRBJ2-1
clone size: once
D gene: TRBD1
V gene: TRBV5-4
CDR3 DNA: TGTGCCAGCAGCACCGGACAGGGAAACTCAATAATGACTAACAATGAGCAGTTCTTC
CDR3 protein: CASSTGQGNSIMTNNEQFF

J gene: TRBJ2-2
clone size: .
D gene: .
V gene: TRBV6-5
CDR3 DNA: TGTGCCAGCAGTTACGGGACACGAGCCGGGGAGCTGTTTTTT
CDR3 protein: CASSYGTRAGELFF

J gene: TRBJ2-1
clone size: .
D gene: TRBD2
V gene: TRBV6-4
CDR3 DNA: TGTGCCAGCAGTAAGGAACCGGGACTAGAGTTGTTCTTC
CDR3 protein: CASSKEPGLELFF